These T cell receptor beta chains were read from a single sample in a study of CXCR3-negative and CXCR3-positive naive CD8 T cells. TCRdb re-called the 5' RACE reads; every CDR3 protein appears as one record, without DNA. The specimen's table records over 100,000 distinct CDR3 sequences. Material for sequencing was naive CXCR3- CD8+ T cells from blood. The receptors derive from a human donor in good health. Some clones in this sample may be carry-over from other donors' samples. Each CDR3 is given with its conserved first and last residue.

V: TRBV28; J: TRBJ2-5; CDR3: CASSPPGQGAERETQYF
V: TRBV14; J: TRBJ2-7; CDR3: CASSQYRVYEQYF
V: TRBV5-1; J: TRBJ1-1; CDR3: CASSLDPPSRYTEAFF
V: TRBV20-1; J: TRBJ2-7; CDR3: CSARIADRGFEQYF
V: TRBV7-3; J: TRBJ2-7; CDR3: CAREGAVGYEQYF
V: TRBV7-3; J: TRBJ2-2; CDR3: CASSSTGELFF
V: TRBV14; J: TRBJ2-3; CDR3: CASSQEGQGGTDRQYF
V: TRBV7-3; J: TRBJ2-2; CDR3: CASSSLGDRGTGELFF
V: TRBV29-1; J: TRBJ2-1; CDR3: CSVPSAGLGNEQFF
V: TRBV6-5; J: TRBJ2-1; CDR3: CASSYRNEQFF
V: TRBV7-6; J: TRBJ2-5; CDR3: CASSLNPGTGGGETQYF
V: TRBV11-2; J: TRBJ2-1; CDR3: CASSLPAGDNEQFF
V: TRBV25-1; J: TRBJ2-3; CDR3: CASSDQGQGSADTQYF
V: TRBV12-3/TRBV12-4; J: TRBJ2-1; CDR3: CASSSRGGSYNEQFF
V: TRBV6-5; J: TRBJ2-5; CDR3: CASTRTGAGETQYF
V: TRBV29-1; J: TRBJ2-3; CDR3: CSVGQGRPDTQYF
V: TRBV7-2; J: TRBJ2-7; CDR3: CASSDSSYEQYF
V: TRBV6-1; J: TRBJ1-5; CDR3: CASSDFPGRFQPQHF
V: TRBV29-1; J: TRBJ2-1; CDR3: CSVEFHRTGDEQFF
V: TRBV28; J: TRBJ2-1; CDR3: CASSLRGLRDNEQFF
V: TRBV11-2; J: TRBJ2-1; CDR3: CASSGLAGGPWEQFF
V: TRBV11-3; J: TRBJ2-7; CDR3: CASSYGQDPSYEQYF
V: TRBV10-3; J: TRBJ2-3; CDR3: CAISAAADSTDTQYF
V: TRBV7-3; J: TRBJ2-7; CDR3: CASSQGPANYEQYF
V: TRBV6-5; J: TRBJ2-1; CDR3: CASTSGGEQFF
V: TRBV29-1; J: TRBJ2-7; CDR3: CSVERLQGQNYEQYF
V: TRBV28; J: TRBJ2-2; CDR3: CASSSVDTGELFF
V: TRBV19; J: TRBJ2-1; CDR3: CASSMGLAGVVDEQFF
V: TRBV9; J: TRBJ2-7; CDR3: CASSSGTSSYEQYF
V: TRBV20-1; J: TRBJ2-7; CDR3: CSANVYSYEQYF
V: TRBV5-8; J: TRBJ2-1; CDR3: CASSLVRDLRNEQFF
V: TRBV14; J: TRBJ2-2; CDR3: CASSQPGRELTGELFF
V: TRBV14; J: TRBJ2-5; CDR3: CASSQVLADGETQYF
V: TRBV7-8; J: TRBJ1-1; CDR3: CASNNWTGPNTEAFF
V: TRBV6-6; J: TRBJ1-5; CDR3: CASSYTRDRVWDQPQHF
V: TRBV27; J: TRBJ2-3; CDR3: CASSLFDTQYF
V: TRBV4-2; J: TRBJ1-1; CDR3: CASSQEYGHEAFF
V: TRBV19; J: TRBJ2-7; CDR3: CASSMDGTRAYEQYF
V: TRBV29-1; J: TRBJ2-3; CDR3: CSVEVVQGVADTQYF
V: TRBV4-2; J: TRBJ1-6; CDR3: CASSQEEPPLHF
V: TRBV28; J: TRBJ2-3; CDR3: CASSLLTLAGVTDTQYF
V: TRBV5-6; J: TRBJ2-5; CDR3: CASSRDGGETQYF
V: TRBV9; J: TRBJ2-1; CDR3: CASNLAGLSYNEQFF
V: TRBV29-1; J: TRBJ2-3; CDR3: CSVDRTASSTDTQYF
V: TRBV7-2; J: TRBJ2-1; CDR3: CASSPRDGFHEQFF
V: TRBV15; J: TRBJ1-4; CDR3: CATSRDRETRGEKLFF
V: TRBV6-5; J: TRBJ1-6; CDR3: CASSYDSGPNSPLHF
V: TRBV29-1; J: TRBJ2-1; CDR3: CSVEGGSYNEQFF